This is a list of T cell receptor beta chains from one sample in a study of shared clonotypes between healthy human individuals. Produced via immunoSEQ multiplex PCR; TCRdb's table is partial and in-frame only. The profile shows around 600,000 clones, roughly 95% of them singletons. Sequencing was done on a sample of naive CD8+ T cells sorted from blood. The receptors stem from a woman aged 25 to 39 in good health. Both conserved end residues are part of each CDR3. A D gene is named only where the DNA matches it firmly. The size of a clone is reported for some rows only, either as once, few or many, or as a class for expanded clones.

v_call	d_call	j_call	clone_size	cdr3_nt	cdr3_aa
TRBV10-2	TRBD1	TRBJ1-2	.	TGCGCCAGCAGTGAGTCGCCGGGACAGCGTAACTATGGCTACACCTTC	CASSESPGQRNYGYTF
TRBV28	.	TRBJ1-2	.	TGTGCCAGCAGTTTAAACGCGGATGACTACTATGGCTACACCTTC	CASSLNADDYYGYTF
TRBV7-6	.	TRBJ1-5	.	TGTGCCAGCAGCCGTTATGGCGACAGAAATCAGCCCCAGCATTTT	CASSRYGDRNQPQHF
TRBV7-9	TRBD1	TRBJ1-1	.	TGTGCCAGCAGCTTAGAAGGGACAGGGGTTCCTGAAGCTTTCTTT	CASSLEGTGVPEAFF
TRBV19	TRBD2	TRBJ2-1	.	TGTGCCAGTAGCTCGGCCGGGACTAGCGGGAGGGCCACTTACAATGAGCAGTTCTTC	CASSSAGTSGRATYNEQFF
TRBV27	.	TRBJ2-6	once	TGTGCCAGCGCCTGGGGTGGGGCCAACGTCCTGACTTTC	CASAWGGANVLTF
TRBV14	TRBD1	TRBJ2-7	.	TGTGCCAGCAGCCAGTCGGGACAGGGCTACGAGCAGTACTTC	CASSQSGQGYEQYF
TRBV19	TRBD1	TRBJ1-1	.	TGTGCCAGTAGTATGTCAACCAGGGGGTTGACTGAAGCTTTCTTT	CASSMSTRGLTEAFF
TRBV19	.	TRBJ1-1	few	TGTGCCAGTAGTATAGTGTCGGGACTGAACACTGAAGCTTTCTTT	CASSIVSGLNTEAFF
TRBV11-2	.	TRBJ2-1	.	TGTGCCAGCAGCGCCGCTCGCGTGGAGCAGTTCTTC	CASSAARVEQFF
TRBV28	TRBD2	TRBJ2-7	.	TGTGCCAGCAGGCTAGCGGGAGGGGTGTACGAGCAGTACTTC	CASRLAGGVYEQYF
TRBV27	.	TRBJ2-7	.	TGTGCCAGCGGAAACAACCCCGGGCCCTACGGGTTCTACGAGCAGTACTTC	CASGNNPGPYGFYEQYF
TRBV21-1	.	TRBJ2-1	.	TGTGCCAGCCCGACCCCTGGGCCAGGTGAGCAGTTCTTC	CASPTPGPGEQFF
TRBV11-2	.	TRBJ1-5	.	TGTGCCAGCAGCTTAGGGCTCTCACAGGGCAATCAGCCCCAGCATTTT	CASSLGLSQGNQPQHF
TRBV7-1	.	TRBJ2-2	.	TGTGCCAGCAGCTTAACACCCAACACCGGGGAGCTGTTTTTT	CASSLTPNTGELFF
TRBV19	TRBD2	TRBJ2-2	once	TGTGCCAGTAGTTCCCCAGCGGGAGCGAACACCGGGGAGCTGTTTTTT	CASSSPAGANTGELFF
TRBV2	.	TRBJ2-7	.	TGTGCCAGCAGTGAAGCGCTAGGGAGCATTAAGTACTTC	CASSEALGSIKYF
TRBV30	TRBD2	TRBJ2-1	.	TGTGCCTGGACTTTGGGAGCGGGATACAATGAGCAGTTCTTC	CAWTLGAGYNEQFF
TRBV4-1	.	TRBJ1-2	.	TGCGCCAGCAGCCAAGGTCGGGGCTACACCTTC	CASSQGRGYTF
TRBV29-1	TRBD2	TRBJ2-1	.	TGCAGCGTTGAGGGTGGACGGGAGGGAAACAATGAGCAGTTCTTC	CSVEGGREGNNEQFF
TRBV10-1	.	TRBJ2-2	.	TGCGCCAGCAGTGAGAACACCGGGGAGCTGTTTTTT	CASSENTGELFF
TRBV15	.	TRBJ2-1	.	TGTGCCACCAGCATCCAAGCGGTGAGCTCCTACAATGAGCAGTTCTTC	CATSIQAVSSYNEQFF
TRBV5-4	.	TRBJ1-2	.	TGTGCCAGCAGCTTGGTTACTCGACCCAGGAGCTATGGCTACACCTTC	CASSLVTRPRSYGYTF
TRBV19	TRBD1	TRBJ2-7	.	TGTGCCACAACAAACCGGGACAGGGGCGAGCAGTACTTC	CATTNRDRGEQYF
TRBV5-4	TRBD1	TRBJ1-5	once	TGTGCCAGCAGCTTGAAAGGGACAGCTAATCAGCCCCAGCATTTT	CASSLKGTANQPQHF
TRBV25-1	.	TRBJ2-7	.	TGTGCCAGCAAGGGGCAGGGACTCTACGAGCAGTACTTC	CASKGQGLYEQYF
TRBV29-1	.	TRBJ2-7	.	TGCAGCGTTGAAACACTATCAAACGAGCAGTACTTC	CSVETLSNEQYF
TRBV28	TRBD1	TRBJ2-7	.	TGTGCCAGCACCCCCGGCGGGACAGGGGACTACGAGCAGTACTTC	CASTPGGTGDYEQYF
TRBV29-1	.	TRBJ2-7	.	TGCAGCGTTGAAGGAGTGTCAGGGCGCGAGCAGTACTTC	CSVEGVSGREQYF
TRBV9	TRBD1	TRBJ1-1	once	TGTGCCAGCTGTAGGGGCAGGGGGAGCACTGAAGCTTTCTTT	CASCRGRGSTEAFF
TRBV28	.	TRBJ1-2	once	TGTGCCAGCAGTTTAAGTGTGCAGGATGGCTACACCTTC	CASSLSVQDGYTF
TRBV11-1	.	TRBJ2-4	.	TGTGCCAGCAGCTTAGGAGCGGGACAATTAAACATTCAGTACTTC	CASSLGAGQLNIQYF
TRBV29-1	.	TRBJ1-1	.	TGCAGCGTTCAAGGGAAGGGCACTGAAGCTTTCTTT	CSVQGKGTEAFF
TRBV7-2	.	TRBJ2-7	.	TGTGCCAGCAGCTTACTAGCTCCCTCCTACGAGCAGTACTTC	CASSLLAPSYEQYF
TRBV10-3	.	TRBJ1-5	.	TGTGCCATCAGCTCCGGGACTGCGGGCAATCAGCCCCAGCATTTT	CAISSGTAGNQPQHF
TRBV29-1	.	TRBJ2-1	.	TGCAGCGTCCACCCGCGGGCACGACCCCCCTCCTACAATGAGCAGTTCTTC	CSVHPRARPPSYNEQFF
TRBV15	.	TRBJ1-5	once	TGTGCCACCAGCACCCTAGGGGGGGGGCCCCAGCCCCAGCATTTT	CATSTLGGGPQPQHF
TRBV27	TRBD1	TRBJ2-7	once	TGTGCCAGCAGTTCCCCCGACAGGGGGCCCGAGCAGTACTTC	CASSSPDRGPEQYF
TRBV10-2	.	TRBJ2-3	.	TGCGCCAGCAGTGAGCGAGATACGCAGTATTTT	CASSERDTQYF
TRBV25-1	.	TRBJ1-1	.	TGTGCCAGCAGTTCGGGCCGGAGCACTGAAGCTTTCTTT	CASSSGRSTEAFF
TRBV16	.	TRBJ2-7	.	TGTGCCAGCAGCCCACCTTGGGGCGTCTACTACGAGCAGTACTTC	CASSPPWGVYYEQYF
TRBV19	TRBD1	TRBJ2-3	.	TGTGCCAGTAGTGCTGCCACCGGGACAGGGAAGCGGGATACGCAGTATTTT	CASSAATGTGKRDTQYF
TRBV5-4	TRBD2	TRBJ2-7	.	TGTGCCAGCAGCTCCGGCGGGAGGGACCCAAATGAGCAGTACTTC	CASSSGGRDPNEQYF
TRBV28	.	TRBJ2-2	few	TGTGCCAGCAGTTACACCGGGGAGCTGTTTTTT	CASSYTGELFF
TRBV28	.	TRBJ2-3	.	TGTGCCAGCAGGTGGACAGTAGCTAGCACAGATACGCAGTATTTT	CASRWTVASTDTQYF
TRBV6-1	TRBD1	TRBJ2-7	.	TGTGCCAGCAGTTTACAGGGGGACCACGAGCAGTACTTC	CASSLQGDHEQYF
TRBV15	.	TRBJ2-7	.	TGTGCCACCAGCGATGGGACGAAATCCTACGAGCAGTACTTC	CATSDGTKSYEQYF